The 9 T cell receptor beta chains below were found in one sample sequenced in a study of T cells in Graves' hyperthyroidism and ophthalmopathy. Amplified TCR beta CDR3 regions came from RNA transcripts. Carried out on the TCR CDR3, a first-round RT-PCR used the HTBI primer set. TCRdb redid the calling of the multiplex PCR reads with MiXCR, one entry per CDR3 protein. The table shows over 350,000 distinct CDR3 sequences, with roughly 14% occurring only once. Sequenced input: blood. Receptor source: a man between 18 and 29 years old with Graves' ophthalmopathy.

This clonotype was detected many times. V gene TRBV5-1 combines with J gene TRBJ1-1; 8 nucleotides agree with TRBD1. CDR3 size: 17 residues. Germline V lookup: CDR1 SGHRS, CDR2 YFSETQ. V lost 2 bases to trimming and J lost 4 bases; unmatched junction nucleotides: 13. CDR3 amino acids: CASSFLGQEAVGTEAFF. The CDR3 nucleotides are TGCGCCAGCAGCTTTTTGGGACAGGAGGCCGTGGGCACTGAAGCTTTCTTT. The whole variable domain, remainder taken from reference TRBV5-1 and TRBJ1-1, is KAGVTQTPRYLIKTRGQQVTLSCSPISGHRSVSWYQQTPGQGLQFLFEYFSETQRNKGNFPGRFSGRQFSNSRSEMNVSTLELGDSALYLCASSFLGQEAVGTEAFFGQGTRLTVV.

This chain uses TRBV18 with TRBJ2-1; TRBD2 matches at 9 bases. After removal of 1 base from V and 4 bases from J, the junction contained 11 bases not matched to a gene. The germline CDR1 and CDR2 sequences are KGHSH and LQKENI. This CDR3 is built from 18 residues. In DNA, the CDR3 is TGTGCCAGCTCACCACTGGGAAGTAGCGGGAGTGTATACAATGAGCAGTTCTTC. It yields the protein CASSPLGSSGSVYNEQFF.

This clonotype was counted many times. The chain employs TRBV30 and TRBJ1-1; 8 bases agree with TRBD1. Unmatched junction bases numbered 4, after V lost 5 bases and J lost 2 bases. There are 13 residues in the CDR3. In germline, CDR1 is GTSNPN, CDR2 SVGIG (reference sequence). DNA of the CDR3: TGTGCCTGGGTACAGGGGGGAAACACTGAAGCTTTCTTT. Translation gives CAWVQGGNTEAFF.

With regard to this clonotype: A much larger clone lies one base from this, so it may be a read error. The J gene is TRBJ2-3, the V gene TRBV6-2 or TRBV6-3; TRBD1 agrees at 11 bases. After removal of 7 bases from V and 4 bases from J, the junction contained 4 bases not matched to a gene. This CDR3 is built from 14 residues. The germline V gene encodes CDR1 MNHEY and CDR2 SVGEGT. In nucleotides, the CDR3 is TGTGCCAGCACTCCGGGACAGGGGGCAGATACGCAGTATTTT. Translation: CASTPGQGADTQYF.

V gene TRBV4-2 combines with J gene TRBJ2-1; perhaps TRBD2 as D (7 bases). Germline V CDR1 and CDR2: LGHNA, YNFKEQ. V shed 0 bases and J shed 3 bases, with 15 bases lying between them. This CDR3 has 17 amino acids. The CDR3 bases are TGTGCCAGCAGCCAAGATAAGGCGGGGGCGCGCTACAATGAGCAGTTCTTC. Its protein product is CASSQDKAGARYNEQFF.

This sequence joins TRBV9 and TRBJ2-3; weak D call: TRBD2 (6 bases). Between the trimmed V and J ends, which lost 1 base and 2 bases, there was a span of 11 bases. Germline values: CDR1 SGDLS, CDR2 YYNGEE. The CDR3 runs to 15 residues. Here the CDR3 DNA reads TGTGCCAGCAGCGTAAGGCGGGGAGTCACAGATACGCAGTATTTT. It yields the protein CASSVRRGVTDTQYF.

This clonotype has at least ten counts. The genes are TRBV7-9 and TRBJ1-2, with D perhaps matching TRBD1 (5 bases). This CDR3 region has 13 residues. CDR1 and CDR2 (germline): SEHNR, FQNEAQ (reference sequence). Trimming left V 0 bases short and J 6 bases short, with 8 bases between. The CDR3 DNA follows: TGTGCCAGCAGCTTAGCAGGGGTTAATGGCTACACCTTC. This gives the protein CASSLAGVNGYTF.

There are many counts of this clonotype. The chain links TRBV10-3 to TRBJ2-1, with TRBD2 identical over 9 bases. This CDR3 spans 19 amino acids. V shed 5 bases and J 2 bases; nucleotides not matched to a gene: 16. CDR1 is ENHRY and CDR2 is SYGVKD in the germline V gene. The CDR3 reads CAISPTGSSGTTTYNEQFF. The CDR3 nucleotides are TGTGCCATCAGTCCTACGGGGTCTAGCGGGACCACCACCTACAATGAGCAGTTCTTC.

On this clonotype: A much larger clone sits a single nucleotide away, making a read error possible. The rearrangement links TRBV11-3 to TRBJ1-1; the D gene is possibly TRBD1 (6 bases). Germline lookup yields CDR1 SGHNT and CDR2 YENEEA. CDR3 size: 14 residues. The CDR3 is CASSPPGTRTKAFF. Written as DNA, the CDR3 is TGTGCCAGCAGCCCCCCCGGGACACGCACTAAAGCTTTCTTT.